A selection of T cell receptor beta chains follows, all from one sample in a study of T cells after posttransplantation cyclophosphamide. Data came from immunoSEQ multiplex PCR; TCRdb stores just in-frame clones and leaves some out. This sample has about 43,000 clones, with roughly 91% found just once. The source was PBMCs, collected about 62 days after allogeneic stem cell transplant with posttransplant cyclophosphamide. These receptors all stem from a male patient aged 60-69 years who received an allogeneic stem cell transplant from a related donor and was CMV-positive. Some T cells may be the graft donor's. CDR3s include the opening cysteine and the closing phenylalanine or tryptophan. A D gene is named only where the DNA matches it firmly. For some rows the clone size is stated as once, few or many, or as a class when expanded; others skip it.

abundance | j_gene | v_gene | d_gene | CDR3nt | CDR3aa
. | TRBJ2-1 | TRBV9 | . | TGTGCCAGCACTCTCTCGACAGATTACAATGAGCAGTTCTTC | CASTLSTDYNEQFF
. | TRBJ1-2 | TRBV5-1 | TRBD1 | TGCGCCAGCACCTCGAGGACAGGGGGCACCTATGGCTACACCTTC | CASTSRTGGTYGYTF
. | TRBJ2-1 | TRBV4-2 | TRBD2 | TGTGCCAGCAGCCAAGAGCGGGGGGGCTTGGGGTCCTACAATGAGCAGTTCTTC | CASSQERGGLGSYNEQFF
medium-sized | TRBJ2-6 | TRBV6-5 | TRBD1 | TGTGCCAGCAGTTACGGGACAGCTGGGGCCAACGTCCTGACTTTC | CASSYGTAGANVLTF
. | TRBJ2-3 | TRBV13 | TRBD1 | TGTGCCAGCAGCTTACCGTGGACAGGGGAAGGTTATACGCAGTATTTT | CASSLPWTGEGYTQYF
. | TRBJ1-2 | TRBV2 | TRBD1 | TGTGCCAGCAGACTACAGGGGGTTGACTATGGCTACACCTTC | CASRLQGVDYGYTF
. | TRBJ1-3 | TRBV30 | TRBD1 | TGTGCCTGGAGTAGGGCGGGGTTCGGGACAGGGTCCTCTGGAAACACCATATATTTT | CAWSRAGFGTGSSGNTIYF
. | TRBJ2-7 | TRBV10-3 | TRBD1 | TGTGCCATCAGGCTCTGGACAGGGACAGGGTACGAGCAGTACTTC | CAIRLWTGTGYEQYF
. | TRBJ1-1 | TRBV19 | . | TGTGCCAGTAGCCAGGGAAGATGGGCTTTCTTT | CASSQGRWAFF
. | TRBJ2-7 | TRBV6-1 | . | TGTGCCAGCAGAACGGGACAAGGCTCAGACGAGCAGTACTTC | CASRTGQGSDEQYF
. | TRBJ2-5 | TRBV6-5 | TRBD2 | TGTGCCAGCAGAGGGGGGGCTAGCGGGGAAGAGACCCAGTACTTC | CASRGGASGEETQYF
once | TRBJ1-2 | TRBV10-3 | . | TGTGCCATCAGCCAGGACACCCAAAACTATGGCTACACCTTC | CAISQDTQNYGYTF
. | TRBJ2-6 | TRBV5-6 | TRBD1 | TGTGCCAGCAGCTTTACGGGACAGAGCTCTGGGGCCAACGTCCTGACTTTC | CASSFTGQSSGANVLTF
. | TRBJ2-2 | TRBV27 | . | TGTGCCAGCAGTCCGGCAGGAGGGCACTTCACCGGGGAGCTGTTTTTT | CASSPAGGHFTGELFF
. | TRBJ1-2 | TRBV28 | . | TGTGCCAGCAGTTTTGGGTCCCCGGGGAGGGTCTATGGCTACACCTTC | CASSFGSPGRVYGYTF
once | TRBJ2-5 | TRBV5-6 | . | TGTGCCAGCAGCGAGACAAACCAAGAGACCCAGTACTTC | CASSETNQETQYF
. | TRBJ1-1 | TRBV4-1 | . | TGCGCCAGCAGACAGATAATACAGAGGAACACTGAAGCTTTCTTT | CASRQIIQRNTEAFF
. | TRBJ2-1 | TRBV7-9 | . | TGTGCCAGCAGCTTGGTGGTAACAGACAATGAGCAGTTCTTC | CASSLVVTDNEQFF
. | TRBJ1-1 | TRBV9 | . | TGTGCCAGCAGCACGGACACTGAAGCTTTCTTT | CASSTDTEAFF
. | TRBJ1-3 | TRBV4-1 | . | TGCGCCAGCAGCCAAGAGGCAGGGCTCTCTGGAAACACCATATATTTT | CASSQEAGLSGNTIYF
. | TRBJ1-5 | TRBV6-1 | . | TGTGCCAGCAGTGAAGAGGGGGATCCACAGCCCCAGCATTTT | CASSEEGDPQPQHF
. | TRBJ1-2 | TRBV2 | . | TGTGCCAGCAGCGGAGGGACGGCAGGCTACACCTTC | CASSGGTAGYTF
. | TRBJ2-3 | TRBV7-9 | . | TGTGCCAGCACGGATCGGGAGACGGTAGATACGCAGTATTTT | CASTDRETVDTQYF
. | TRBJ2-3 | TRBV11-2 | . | TGTGCCAGCAGCTTAGTCTCCGGCACAGATACGCAGTATTTT | CASSLVSGTDTQYF
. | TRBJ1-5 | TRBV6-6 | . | TGTGCCAGCAGTCCAACAGACCTCAATCAGCCCCAGCATTTT | CASSPTDLNQPQHF
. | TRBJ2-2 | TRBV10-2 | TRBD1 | TGCGCCAGCAGTCCGACAGGGGATGAGAACACCGGGGAGCTGTTTTTT | CASSPTGDENTGELFF
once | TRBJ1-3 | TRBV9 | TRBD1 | TGTGCCAGCAGCGGGCAAGGGCAGGGGGCTGGAAACACCATATATTTT | CASSGQGQGAGNTIYF
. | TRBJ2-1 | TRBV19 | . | TGTGCCAGTATGGGGCCCTTGGACAGCCCCCGACATGAGCAGTTCTTC | CASMGPLDSPRHEQFF
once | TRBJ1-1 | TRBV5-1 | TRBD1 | TGCGCCAGCAGCATAACAGGGGGAACTGAAGCTTTCTTT | CASSITGGTEAFF
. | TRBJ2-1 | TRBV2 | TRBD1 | TGTGCCAGCAGTCCAAGGACAGGGACCTACAATGAGCAGTTCTTC | CASSPRTGTYNEQFF
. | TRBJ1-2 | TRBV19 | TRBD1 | TGTGCCAGTAGTAGAACGGGACAGGGGGCGGACGGCTACACCTTC | CASSRTGQGADGYTF
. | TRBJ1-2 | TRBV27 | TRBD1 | TGTGCCAGCAGTTTAGGGGCCGGGACAGTCACCTTC | CASSLGAGTVTF
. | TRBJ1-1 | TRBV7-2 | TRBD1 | TGTGCCAGCAGCTTTACCGGGACAGGTGAAGCTTTCTTT | CASSFTGTGEAFF
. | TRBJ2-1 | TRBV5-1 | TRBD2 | TGCGCCAGCAGCCCATTCAATTCCGCGGGGGACAATGAGCAGTTCTTC | CASSPFNSAGDNEQFF
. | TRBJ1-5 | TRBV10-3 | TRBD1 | TGTGCCATCAGTTCGACAGGGATGAGCAATCAGCCCCAGCATTTT | CAISSTGMSNQPQHF
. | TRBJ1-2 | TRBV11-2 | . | TGTGCCAGTTACATTAACTATGGCTACACCTTC | CASYINYGYTF
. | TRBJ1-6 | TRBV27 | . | TGTGCCAGCAGTCCCAGGGGAGCCAATTCACCCCTCCACTTT | CASSPRGANSPLHF
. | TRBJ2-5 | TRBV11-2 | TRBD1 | TGTGCCAGCAGCGTCGGGACAGGGGGTAAAGCAGAGACCCAGTACTTC | CASSVGTGGKAETQYF
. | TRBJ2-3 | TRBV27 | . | TGTGCCAGCAGTTTATATAATACAGATACGCAGTATTTT | CASSLYNTDTQYF
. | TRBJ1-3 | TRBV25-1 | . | TGTGCCAGCAGCACAACAGGGTTTATTGGAAACACCATATATTTT | CASSTTGFIGNTIYF
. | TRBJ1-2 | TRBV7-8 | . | TGTGCCAGCAGCCCAAACGGACAGCGGACAGCCAACTATGGCTACACCTTC | CASSPNGQRTANYGYTF
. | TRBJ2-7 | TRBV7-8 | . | TGTGCCAGCAGCTTAGAGGTCTCTAGCTCCTACGAGCAGTACTTC | CASSLEVSSSYEQYF